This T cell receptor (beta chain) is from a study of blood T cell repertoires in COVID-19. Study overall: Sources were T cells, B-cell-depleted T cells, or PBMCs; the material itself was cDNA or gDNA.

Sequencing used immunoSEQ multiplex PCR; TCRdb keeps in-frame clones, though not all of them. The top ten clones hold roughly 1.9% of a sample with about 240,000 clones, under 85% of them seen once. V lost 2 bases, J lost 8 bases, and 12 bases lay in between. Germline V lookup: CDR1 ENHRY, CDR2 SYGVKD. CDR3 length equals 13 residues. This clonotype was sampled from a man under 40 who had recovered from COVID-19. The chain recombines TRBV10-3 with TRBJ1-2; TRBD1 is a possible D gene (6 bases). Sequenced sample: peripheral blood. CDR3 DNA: TGTGCCATCAGTGAGGGACAGAAGGGAGGCTACACCTTC. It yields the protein CAISEGQKGGYTF.